This entry is about one TCR beta chain. This CDR3 has 14 residues. Trimming cost V 10 bases and J 1 base; bases outside gene matches: 6. CDR1 is SGHRS and CDR2 is YFSETQ in the germline V gene. These data originate in a study of blood T cell repertoires in COVID-19. Clones were read by immunoSEQ multiplex PCR, and TCRdb kept only the in-frame ones, dropping some. The table shows under 300,000 clones, with roughly 90% occurring only once. The specimen was peripheral blood. The V and J genes are TRBV5-1 and TRBJ2-2, with 8 bases that match TRBD1. This TCR derives from a man aged 55 to 70 with acute or convalescent COVID-19. The CDR3 reads CAARQGQNTGELFF. In nucleotides, the CDR3 is TGCGCCGCAAGACAGGGGCAGAACACCGGGGAGCTGTTTTTT.